This T cell receptor (beta chain) was captured by sequencing in a study of blood T cell repertoires in COVID-19. Germline loops: CDR1 LGHNT, CDR2 FRNRAP. V was pared by 4 bases and J by 5 bases, with 16 bases of the junction left unmatched. This CDR3 has 18 amino acids. Produced via immunoSEQ multiplex PCR; TCRdb's table is partial and in-frame only. Among over 150,000 clones, roughly 88% were seen once, and the ten largest hold 6.5% to 9%. Sequencing was carried out using peripheral blood. The gene calls are TRBV12-5 and TRBJ2-5; 10 bases align to TRBD1. The TCR comes from a woman aged 40 to 55 with COVID-19, enrolled during active disease. The CDR3 here is CASGSPGQGSLRTETQYF. The CDR3 bases are TGTGCTAGTGGTTCACCGGGACAGGGGAGTTTGAGGACGGAGACCCAGTACTTC. The variable domain in full, completed from reference TRBV12-5 and TRBJ2-5, reads DARVTQTPRHKVTEMGQEVTMRCQPILGHNTVFWYRQTMMQGLELLAYFRNRAPLDDSGMPKDRFSAEMPDATLATLKIQPSEPRDSAVYFCASGSPGQGSLRTETQYFGPGTRLLVL.